This section outlines one TCR beta chain sequence together with its context. The data derive from a study of blood T cell repertoires in COVID-19. Produced via immunoSEQ multiplex PCR; TCRdb's table is partial and in-frame only. The sample carries more than 300,000 clones, 90% recorded once. V gave up 0 bases and J gave up 0 bases, with 18 bases separating them. Germline V lookup: CDR1 SGHDN, CDR2 FVKESK. The CDR3 consists of 19 residues. The sequencing input was PBMCs or T cells enriched from blood (not recorded which). This clonotype originated in a woman aged 25 to 39 who had been exposed to COVID-19. The V and J genes are TRBV14 and TRBJ1-3; D possibly corresponds to TRBD1 (6 bases). The CDR3 DNA reads TGTGCCAGCAGCCAAGATATAAGGGGGTCGCCGAACTCTGGAAACACCATATATTTT. It encodes CASSQDIRGSPNSGNTIYF.